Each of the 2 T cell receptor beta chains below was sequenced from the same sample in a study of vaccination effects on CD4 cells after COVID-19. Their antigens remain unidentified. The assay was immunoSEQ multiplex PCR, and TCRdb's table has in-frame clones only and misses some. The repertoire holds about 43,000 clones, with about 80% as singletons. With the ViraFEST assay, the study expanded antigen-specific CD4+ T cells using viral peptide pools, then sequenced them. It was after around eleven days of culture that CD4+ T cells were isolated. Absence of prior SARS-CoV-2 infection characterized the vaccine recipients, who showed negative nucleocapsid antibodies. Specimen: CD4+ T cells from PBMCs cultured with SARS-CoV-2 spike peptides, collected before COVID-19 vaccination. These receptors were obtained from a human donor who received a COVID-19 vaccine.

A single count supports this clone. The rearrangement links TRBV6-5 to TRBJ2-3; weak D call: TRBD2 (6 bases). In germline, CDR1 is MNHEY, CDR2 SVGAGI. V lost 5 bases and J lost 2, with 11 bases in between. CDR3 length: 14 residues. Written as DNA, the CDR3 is TGTGCCAGCAGTCGGGACTTCAACACAGATACGCAGTATTTT. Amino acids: CASSRDFNTDTQYF.

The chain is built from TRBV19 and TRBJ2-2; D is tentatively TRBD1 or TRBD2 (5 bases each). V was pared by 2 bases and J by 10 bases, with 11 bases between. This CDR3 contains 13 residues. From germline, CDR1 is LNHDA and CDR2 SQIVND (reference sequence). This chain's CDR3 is CASSITGAKELFF. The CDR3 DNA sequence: TGTGCCAGTAGTATAACCGGGGCGAAGGAGCTGTTTTTT.